This TCR beta chain appears in the sequencing data of a study of T-cell memory formation after mild COVID-19. General study results and limits: Researchers found some responding clones in pre-infection memory, a sign that cross-reactive memory joined. The study found balanced CD4/CD8 in clones contracting day 15 to 85 and a CD4+ lean in later expanders.

To note about this clonotype: Its matching antigen is unknown.

V shed 5 bases and J 7 bases; nucleotides not matched to a gene: 9. The length of the CDR3 is 16 residues. Looked up from germline, CDR1 is SGHTA and CDR2 is FQGNSA. TCRdb reprocessed the 5' RACE reads via MiXCR and lists one record per CDR3 protein. This sample has 450,000 to 650,000 distinct CDR3 sequences, with 15% to 20% found just once. The sequencing sample was made of PBMCs or a T cell subset sorted from them (not recorded which). The chain carries TRBV7-2 and TRBJ2-1, with TRBD2 matching 12 bases. The source is an adult woman who had mild COVID-19 (a few samples of this study predate the infection). Cell type and time point are not known. CDR3 sequence (DNA): TGTGCCAGCAGCCCGAGACTAGCGGGGGCCCTGAATGAGCAGTTCTTC. Its protein is CASSPRLAGALNEQFF.